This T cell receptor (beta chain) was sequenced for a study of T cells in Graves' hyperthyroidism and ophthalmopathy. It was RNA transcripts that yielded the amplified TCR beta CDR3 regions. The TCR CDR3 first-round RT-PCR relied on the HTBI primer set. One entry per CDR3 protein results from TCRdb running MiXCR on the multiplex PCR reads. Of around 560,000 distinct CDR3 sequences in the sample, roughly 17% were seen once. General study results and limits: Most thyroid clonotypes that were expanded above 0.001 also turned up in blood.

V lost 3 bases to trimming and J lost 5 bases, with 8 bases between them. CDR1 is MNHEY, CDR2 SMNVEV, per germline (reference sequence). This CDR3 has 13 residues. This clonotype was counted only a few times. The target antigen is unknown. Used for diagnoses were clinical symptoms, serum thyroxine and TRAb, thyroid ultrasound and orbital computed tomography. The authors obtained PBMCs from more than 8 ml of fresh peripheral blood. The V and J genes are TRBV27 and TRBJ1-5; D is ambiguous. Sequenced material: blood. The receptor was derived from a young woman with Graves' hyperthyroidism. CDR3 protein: CASSFTGYQPQHF. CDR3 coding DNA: TGTGCCAGCAGTTTCACGGGGTATCAGCCCCAGCATTTT.